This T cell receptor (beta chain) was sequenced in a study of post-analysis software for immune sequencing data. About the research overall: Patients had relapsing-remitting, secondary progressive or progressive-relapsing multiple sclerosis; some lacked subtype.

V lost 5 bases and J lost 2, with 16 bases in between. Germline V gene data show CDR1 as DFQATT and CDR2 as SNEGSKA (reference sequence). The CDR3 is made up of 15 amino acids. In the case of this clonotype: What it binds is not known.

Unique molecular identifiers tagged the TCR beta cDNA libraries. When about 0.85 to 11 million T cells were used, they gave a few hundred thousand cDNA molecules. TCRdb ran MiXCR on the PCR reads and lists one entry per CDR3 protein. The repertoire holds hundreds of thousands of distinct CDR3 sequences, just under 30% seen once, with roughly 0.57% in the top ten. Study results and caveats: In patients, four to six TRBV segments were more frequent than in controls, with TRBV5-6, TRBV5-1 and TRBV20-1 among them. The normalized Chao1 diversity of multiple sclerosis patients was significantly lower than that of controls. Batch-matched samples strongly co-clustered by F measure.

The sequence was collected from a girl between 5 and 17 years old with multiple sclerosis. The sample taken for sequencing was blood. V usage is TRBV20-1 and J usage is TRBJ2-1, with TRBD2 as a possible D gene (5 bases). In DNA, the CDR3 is TGCAGTGCTTACAGACTAAAGAGCCCCTACAATGAGCAGTTCTTC. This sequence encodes CSAYRLKSPYNEQFF.